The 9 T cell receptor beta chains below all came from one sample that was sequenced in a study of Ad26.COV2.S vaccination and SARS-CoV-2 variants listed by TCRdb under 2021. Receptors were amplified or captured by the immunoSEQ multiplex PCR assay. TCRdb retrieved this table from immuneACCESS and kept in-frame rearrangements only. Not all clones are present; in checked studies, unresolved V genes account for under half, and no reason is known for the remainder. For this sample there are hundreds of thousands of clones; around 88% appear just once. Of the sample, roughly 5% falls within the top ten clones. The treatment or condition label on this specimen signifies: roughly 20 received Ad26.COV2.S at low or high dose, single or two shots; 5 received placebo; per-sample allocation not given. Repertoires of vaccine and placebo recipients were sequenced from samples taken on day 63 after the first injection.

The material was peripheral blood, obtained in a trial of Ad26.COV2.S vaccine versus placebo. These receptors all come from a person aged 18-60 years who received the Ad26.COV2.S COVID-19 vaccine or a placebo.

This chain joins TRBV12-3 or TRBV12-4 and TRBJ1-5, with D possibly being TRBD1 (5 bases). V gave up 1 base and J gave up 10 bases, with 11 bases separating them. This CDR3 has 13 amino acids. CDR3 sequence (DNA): TGTGCCAGCAGTTTAGGCAGGGAGGAACCCCAGCATTTT. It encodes CASSLGREEPQHF.

CDR3 in amino acids: CASSFKPLRGIGELFF. The CDR3 DNA follows: TGTGCCAGCAGCTTTAAACCCCTGAGAGGAATCGGGGAGCTGTTTTTT. J is TRBJ2-2 and V is TRBV5-4, with D unresolved. The CDR3 runs to 16 residues. V lost 2 bases and J 7 bases, leaving 18 bases between the germline ends. Germline-derived CDR1 and CDR2 are SGHNT and YYREEE (reference sequence).

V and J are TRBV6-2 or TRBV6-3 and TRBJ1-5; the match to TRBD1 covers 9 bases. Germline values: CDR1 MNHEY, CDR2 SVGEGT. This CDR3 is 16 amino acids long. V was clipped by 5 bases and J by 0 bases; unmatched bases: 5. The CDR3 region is CASSGSQGASNQPQHF. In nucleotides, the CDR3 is TGTGCCAGCAGTGGCTCACAGGGGGCTAGCAATCAGCCCCAGCATTTT.

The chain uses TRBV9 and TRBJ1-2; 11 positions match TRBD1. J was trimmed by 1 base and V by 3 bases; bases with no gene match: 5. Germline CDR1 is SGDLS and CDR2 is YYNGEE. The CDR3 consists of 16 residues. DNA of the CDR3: TGTGCCAGCAGCGGGACAGGGGGCGACCATAACTATGGCTACACCTTC. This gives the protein CASSGTGGDHNYGYTF. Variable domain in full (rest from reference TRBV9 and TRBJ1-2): DSGVTQTPKHLITATGQRVTLRCSPRSGDLSVYWYQQSLDQGLQFLIQYYNGEERAKGNILERFSAQQFPDLHSELNLSSLELGDSALYFCASSGTGGDHNYGYTFGSGTRLTVV.

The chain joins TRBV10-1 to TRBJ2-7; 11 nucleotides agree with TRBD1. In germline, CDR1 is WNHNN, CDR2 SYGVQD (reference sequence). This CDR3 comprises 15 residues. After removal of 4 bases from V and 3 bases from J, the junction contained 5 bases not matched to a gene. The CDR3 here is CASSAGTGGLYEQYF. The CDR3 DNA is TGCGCCAGCAGTGCCGGGACAGGGGGACTCTACGAGCAGTACTTC.

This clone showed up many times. The DNA of the CDR3 is TGTGCCAGCAGTCCCTCCAGGAACGAGCAGTACTTC. Translation: CASSPSRNEQYF. V is TRBV6-6 and J is TRBJ2-7; D not resolved. The V gene lost 5 bases and the J gene lost 5 bases, with 10 bases spanning the gap. The length of the CDR3 is 12 residues. Germline V gene data show CDR1 as MNHNY and CDR2 as SVGAGI (reference sequence).

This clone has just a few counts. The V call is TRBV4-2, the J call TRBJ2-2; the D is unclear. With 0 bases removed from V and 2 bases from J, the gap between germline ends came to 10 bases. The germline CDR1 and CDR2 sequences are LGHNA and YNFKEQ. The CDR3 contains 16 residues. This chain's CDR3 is CASSQEGTVNTGELFF. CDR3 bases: TGTGCCAGCAGCCAAGAGGGAACAGTTAACACCGGGGAGCTGTTTTTT.

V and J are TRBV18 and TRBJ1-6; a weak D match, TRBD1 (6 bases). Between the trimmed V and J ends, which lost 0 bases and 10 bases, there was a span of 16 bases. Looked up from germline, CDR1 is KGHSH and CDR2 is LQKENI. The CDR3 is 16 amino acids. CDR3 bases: TGTGCCAGCTCACCACCGGGCGCGGGGGCTGGATCACCCCTCCACTTT. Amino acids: CASSPPGAGAGSPLHF.

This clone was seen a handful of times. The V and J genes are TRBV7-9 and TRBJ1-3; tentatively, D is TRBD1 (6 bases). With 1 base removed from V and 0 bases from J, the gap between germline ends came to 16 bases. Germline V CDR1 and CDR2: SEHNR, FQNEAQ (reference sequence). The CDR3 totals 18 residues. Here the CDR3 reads CASSLVGQLRSSGNTIYF. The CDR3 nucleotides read TGTGCCAGCAGCTTAGTCGGACAGCTAAGAAGCTCTGGAAACACCATATATTTT.